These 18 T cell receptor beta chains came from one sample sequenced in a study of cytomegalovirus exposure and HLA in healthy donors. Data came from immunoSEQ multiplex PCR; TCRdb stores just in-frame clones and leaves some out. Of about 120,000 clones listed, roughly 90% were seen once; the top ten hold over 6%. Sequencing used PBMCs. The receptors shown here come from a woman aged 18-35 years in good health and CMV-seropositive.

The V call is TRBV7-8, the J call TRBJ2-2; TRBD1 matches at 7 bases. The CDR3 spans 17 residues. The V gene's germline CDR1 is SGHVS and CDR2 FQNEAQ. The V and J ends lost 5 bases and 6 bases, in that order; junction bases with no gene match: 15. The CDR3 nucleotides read TGTGCCAGCAGCCCCCCTATACAGGGGTGGGGTTCCGGGGAGCTGTTTTTT. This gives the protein CASSPPIQGWGSGELFF.

DNA of the CDR3: TGTGCCAGCAGCCCTCGGGGGGCTCTTTCCTACGAGCAGTACTTC. Its translation: CASSPRGALSYEQYF. The chain links TRBV7-9 to TRBJ2-7; TRBD2 is a possible D gene (7 bases). The V and J ends lost 5 bases and 1 base respectively, with 15 bases between them. CDR1 and CDR2 (germline): SEHNR, FQNEAQ (reference sequence). CDR3 length equals 15 residues.

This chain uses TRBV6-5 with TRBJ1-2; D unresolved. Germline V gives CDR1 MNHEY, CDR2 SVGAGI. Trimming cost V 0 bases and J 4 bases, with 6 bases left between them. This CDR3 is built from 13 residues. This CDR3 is CASSYSLRYGYTF. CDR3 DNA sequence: TGTGCCAGCAGTTACTCTCTGCGCTATGGCTACACCTTC.

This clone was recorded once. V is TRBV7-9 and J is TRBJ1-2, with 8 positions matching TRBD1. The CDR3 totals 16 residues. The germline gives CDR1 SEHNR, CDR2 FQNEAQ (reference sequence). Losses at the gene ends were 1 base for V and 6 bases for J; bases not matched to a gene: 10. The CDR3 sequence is CASSLGPPGQVHGYTF. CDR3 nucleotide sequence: TGTGCCAGCAGCTTAGGGCCCCCGGGACAGGTCCATGGCTACACCTTC.

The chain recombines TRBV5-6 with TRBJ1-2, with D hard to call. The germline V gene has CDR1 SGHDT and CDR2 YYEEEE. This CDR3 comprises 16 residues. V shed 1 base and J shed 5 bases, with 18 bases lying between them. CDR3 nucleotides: TGTGCCAGCAGCTTGAGTCTAGAACTGCTAACGTATGGCTACACCTTC. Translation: CASSLSLELLTYGYTF.

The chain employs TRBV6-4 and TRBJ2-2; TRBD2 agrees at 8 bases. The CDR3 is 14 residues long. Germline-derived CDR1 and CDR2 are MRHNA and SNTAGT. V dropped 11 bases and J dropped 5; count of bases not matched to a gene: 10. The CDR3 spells CASIGGLETGELFF. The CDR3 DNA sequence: TGTGCCTCCATTGGGGGACTAGAGACCGGGGAGCTGTTTTTT.

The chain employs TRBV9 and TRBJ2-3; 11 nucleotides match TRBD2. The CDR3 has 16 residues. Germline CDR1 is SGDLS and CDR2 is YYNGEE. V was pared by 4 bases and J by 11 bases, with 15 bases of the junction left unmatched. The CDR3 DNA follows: TGTGCCAGCAGCCCCCATAGCGGGGGGGTCCCAAGTGAGCAGTATTTT. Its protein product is CASSPHSGGVPSEQYF.

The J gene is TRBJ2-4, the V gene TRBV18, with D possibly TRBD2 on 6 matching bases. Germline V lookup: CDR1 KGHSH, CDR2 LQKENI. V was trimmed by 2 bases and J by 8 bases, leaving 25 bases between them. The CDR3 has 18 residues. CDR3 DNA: TGTGCCAGCTCACCAGGGGTTAAGTCTACGGGAGCTTTTGACATTCAGTACTTC. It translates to CASSPGVKSTGAFDIQYF.

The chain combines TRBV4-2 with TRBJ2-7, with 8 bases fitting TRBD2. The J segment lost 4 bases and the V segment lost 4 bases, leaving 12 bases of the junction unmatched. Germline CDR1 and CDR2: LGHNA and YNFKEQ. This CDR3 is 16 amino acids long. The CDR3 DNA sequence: TGTGCCAGCAGCCGGACCGGGCGGGGGGTCGGTTACGAGCAGTACTTC. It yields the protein CASSRTGRGVGYEQYF.

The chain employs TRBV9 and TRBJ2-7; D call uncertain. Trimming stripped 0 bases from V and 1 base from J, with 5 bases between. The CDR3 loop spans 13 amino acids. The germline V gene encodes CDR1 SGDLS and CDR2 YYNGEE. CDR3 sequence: CASSVDESYEQYF. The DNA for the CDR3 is TGTGCCAGCAGCGTAGATGAGTCCTACGAGCAGTACTTC.

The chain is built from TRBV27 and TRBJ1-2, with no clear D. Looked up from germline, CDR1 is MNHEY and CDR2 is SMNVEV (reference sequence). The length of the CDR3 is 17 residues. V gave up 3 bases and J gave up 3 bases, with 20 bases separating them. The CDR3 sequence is CASSFVSERLPYYGYTF. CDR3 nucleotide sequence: TGTGCCAGCAGTTTCGTGTCAGAAAGACTCCCCTACTATGGCTACACCTTC.

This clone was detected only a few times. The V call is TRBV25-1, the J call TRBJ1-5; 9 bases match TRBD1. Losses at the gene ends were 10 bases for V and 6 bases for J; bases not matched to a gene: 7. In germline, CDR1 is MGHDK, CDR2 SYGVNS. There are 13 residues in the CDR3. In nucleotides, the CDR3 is TGTGCCATAGGGACAGGGACGGGTCAGCCCCAGCATTTT. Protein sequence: CAIGTGTGQPQHF.

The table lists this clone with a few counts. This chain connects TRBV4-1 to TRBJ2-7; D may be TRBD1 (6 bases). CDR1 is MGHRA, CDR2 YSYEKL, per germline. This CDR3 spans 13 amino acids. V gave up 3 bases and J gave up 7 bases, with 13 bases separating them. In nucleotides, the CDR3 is TGCGCCAGCAGCCAGGAAAACAGGGAAGAGCAGTACTTC. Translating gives CASSQENREEQYF.

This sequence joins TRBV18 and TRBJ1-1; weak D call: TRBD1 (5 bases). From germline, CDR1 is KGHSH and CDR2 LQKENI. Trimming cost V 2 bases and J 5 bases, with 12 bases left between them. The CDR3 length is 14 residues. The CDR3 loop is CASSPEGAGTEAFF. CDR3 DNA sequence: TGTGCCAGCTCACCAGAAGGGGCAGGGACTGAAGCTTTCTTT.

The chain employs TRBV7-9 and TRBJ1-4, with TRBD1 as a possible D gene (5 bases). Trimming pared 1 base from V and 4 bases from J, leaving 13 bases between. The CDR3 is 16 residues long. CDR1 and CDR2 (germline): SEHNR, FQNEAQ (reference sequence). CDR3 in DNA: TGTGCCAGCAGCTTAGACAATAGGGGACTTAATGAAAAACTGTTTTTT. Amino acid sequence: CASSLDNRGLNEKLFF.

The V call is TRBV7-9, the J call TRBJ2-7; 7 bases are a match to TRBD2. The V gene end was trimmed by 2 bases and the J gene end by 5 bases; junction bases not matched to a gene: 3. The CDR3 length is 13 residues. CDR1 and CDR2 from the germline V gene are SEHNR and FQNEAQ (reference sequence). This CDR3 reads CASSLRGDHEQYF. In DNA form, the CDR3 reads TGTGCCAGCAGCTTACGGGGGGACCACGAGCAGTACTTC.

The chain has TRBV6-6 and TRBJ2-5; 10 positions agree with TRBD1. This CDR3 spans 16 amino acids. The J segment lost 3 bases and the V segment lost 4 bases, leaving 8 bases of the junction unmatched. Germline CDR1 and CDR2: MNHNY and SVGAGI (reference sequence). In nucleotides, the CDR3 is TGTGCCAGCAGTTCCGACAGGGGGCGGTTGGAAGAGACCCAGTACTTC. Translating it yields CASSSDRGRLEETQYF.

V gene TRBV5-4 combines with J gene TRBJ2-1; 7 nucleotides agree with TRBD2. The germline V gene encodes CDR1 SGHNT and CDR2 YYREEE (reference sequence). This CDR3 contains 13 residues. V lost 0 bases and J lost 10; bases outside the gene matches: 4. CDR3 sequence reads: CASSLDGRVEQFF. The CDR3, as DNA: TGTGCCAGCAGCTTGGATGGGAGGGTCGAGCAGTTCTTC.